The rows below give T cell receptor beta chains drawn from one sample of a study of shared clonotypes between healthy human individuals. Method: immunoSEQ multiplex PCR; TCRdb's copy keeps in-frame clones and lacks some. Among around 2,100,000 clones listed, approximately 94% were seen once. Sequencing was carried out using naive CD8+ T cells sorted from blood. The source of these receptors is a man between 18 and 29 years old in good health. Both conserved end residues are part of each CDR3. Each record gives: J gene, V gene, D gene, clone size, CDR3 protein, CDR3 DNA. D genes are given only for firm matches. A clone size is listed for some rows: how often the clone was seen (once, few, many), or a class if it is expanded.

J gene: TRBJ2-5; V gene: TRBV9; D gene: TRBD2; clone size: .; CDR3 protein: CASSPSGGRETQYF; CDR3 DNA: TGTGCCAGCAGCCCTAGCGGGGGGCGAGAGACCCAGTACTTC
J gene: TRBJ2-7; V gene: TRBV7-9; D gene: TRBD1; clone size: .; CDR3 protein: CASSPETGLTYEQYF; CDR3 DNA: TGTGCCAGCAGCCCAGAGACAGGGTTGACCTACGAGCAGTACTTC
J gene: TRBJ2-1; V gene: TRBV7-6; D gene: TRBD1; clone size: .; CDR3 protein: CASSYLSPDRPYNEQFF; CDR3 DNA: TGTGCCAGCAGCTACTTATCCCCGGACAGGCCCTACAATGAGCAGTTCTTC
J gene: TRBJ2-5; V gene: TRBV7-8; D gene: .; clone size: .; CDR3 protein: CASSALGGLADRQETQYF; CDR3 DNA: TGTGCCAGCAGCGCGCTAGGGGGGCTAGCGGACCGCCAAGAGACCCAGTACTTC
J gene: TRBJ2-7; V gene: TRBV28; D gene: .; clone size: .; CDR3 protein: CASSPSSYEQYF; CDR3 DNA: TGTGCCAGCAGTCCTTCTTCCTACGAGCAGTACTTC
J gene: TRBJ2-2; V gene: TRBV4-1; D gene: .; clone size: .; CDR3 protein: CASSPTPPLVGAPGELFF; CDR3 DNA: TGCGCCAGCAGCCCAACCCCGCCATTGGTGGGGGCTCCCGGGGAGCTGTTTTTT
J gene: TRBJ2-7; V gene: TRBV4-3; D gene: .; clone size: .; CDR3 protein: CASSQVIGPTYEQYF; CDR3 DNA: TGCGCCAGCAGCCAAGTGATAGGCCCAACCTACGAGCAGTACTTC
J gene: TRBJ2-3; V gene: TRBV7-3; D gene: .; clone size: .; CDR3 protein: CASSLARGGSTDTQYF; CDR3 DNA: TGTGCCAGCAGCTTGGCGCGTGGGGGTAGCACAGATACGCAGTATTTT
J gene: TRBJ2-4; V gene: TRBV7-2; D gene: .; clone size: .; CDR3 protein: CASSLRDTEQYLAKNIQYF; CDR3 DNA: TGTGCCAGCAGCCTCCGGGACACCGAGCAATACCTAGCCAAAAACATTCAGTACTTC
J gene: TRBJ2-7; V gene: TRBV18; D gene: TRBD1; clone size: .; CDR3 protein: CASSGDRVFYEQYF; CDR3 DNA: TGTGCCAGCTCCGGGGACAGGGTGTTCTACGAGCAGTACTTC
J gene: TRBJ2-2; V gene: TRBV5-1; D gene: .; clone size: .; CDR3 protein: CASSYGGTGELFF; CDR3 DNA: TGCGCCAGCAGCTACGGGGGCACCGGGGAGCTGTTTTTT
J gene: TRBJ1-1; V gene: TRBV9; D gene: .; clone size: .; CDR3 protein: CASSVEGNTEAFF; CDR3 DNA: TGTGCCAGCAGCGTCGAAGGGAACACTGAAGCTTTCTTT
J gene: TRBJ1-6; V gene: TRBV7-9; D gene: .; clone size: .; CDR3 protein: CASSLGGLSGSPLHF; CDR3 DNA: TGTGCCAGCAGCTTGGGGGGGCTGTCGGGTTCACCCCTCCACTTT
J gene: TRBJ2-7; V gene: TRBV30; D gene: .; clone size: .; CDR3 protein: CAWSAADSYEQYF; CDR3 DNA: TGTGCCTGGAGTGCCGCGGACTCCTACGAGCAGTACTTC
J gene: TRBJ2-5; V gene: TRBV7-6; D gene: .; clone size: .; CDR3 protein: CASSRLGGPRETQYF; CDR3 DNA: TGTGCCAGCAGCCGCCTAGGTGGTCCGAGGGAGACCCAGTACTTC
J gene: TRBJ2-3; V gene: TRBV6-5; D gene: .; clone size: .; CDR3 protein: CASSYGSWDTQYF; CDR3 DNA: TGTGCCAGCAGTTACGGTAGCTGGGATACGCAGTATTTT
J gene: TRBJ2-2; V gene: TRBV28; D gene: .; clone size: .; CDR3 protein: CASSNRAGELFF; CDR3 DNA: TGTGCCAGCAGTAATAGGGCCGGGGAGCTGTTTTTT
J gene: TRBJ2-5; V gene: TRBV19; D gene: TRBD2; clone size: .; CDR3 protein: CASSAMSGRPAETQYF; CDR3 DNA: TGTGCCAGTAGTGCCATGAGCGGGAGGCCGGCGGAGACCCAGTACTTC
J gene: TRBJ1-2; V gene: TRBV4-1; D gene: .; clone size: .; CDR3 protein: CASSQPRLGRVANYGYTF; CDR3 DNA: TGCGCCAGCAGCCAACCAAGGCTAGGCAGGGTGGCTAACTATGGCTACACCTTC
J gene: TRBJ2-2; V gene: TRBV6-1; D gene: .; clone size: .; CDR3 protein: CASSDEVVDTGELFF; CDR3 DNA: TGTGCCAGCAGTGACGAGGTTGTGGACACCGGGGAGCTGTTTTTT
J gene: TRBJ1-1; V gene: TRBV5-6; D gene: .; clone size: .; CDR3 protein: CASSFGWGSTEAFF; CDR3 DNA: TGTGCCAGCAGCTTCGGATGGGGCAGCACTGAAGCTTTCTTT
J gene: TRBJ2-6; V gene: TRBV4-3; D gene: .; clone size: .; CDR3 protein: CASSQTGTASGANVLTF; CDR3 DNA: TGCGCCAGCAGCCAAACGGGGACGGCCTCTGGGGCCAACGTCCTGACTTTC
J gene: TRBJ2-3; V gene: TRBV4-2; D gene: TRBD2; clone size: once; CDR3 protein: CASSRSTSGEADTQYF; CDR3 DNA: TGTGCCAGCAGCCGGTCGACTAGCGGGGAAGCAGATACGCAGTATTTT
J gene: TRBJ2-5; V gene: TRBV7-2; D gene: .; clone size: .; CDR3 protein: CASSPGTFQETQYF; CDR3 DNA: TGTGCCAGCAGCCCCGGGACATTCCAAGAGACCCAGTACTTC
J gene: TRBJ1-5; V gene: TRBV7-9; D gene: .; clone size: .; CDR3 protein: CASSLGTEDQPQHF; CDR3 DNA: TGTGCCAGCAGCTTAGGTACAGAGGATCAGCCCCAGCATTTT
J gene: TRBJ2-2; V gene: TRBV15; D gene: TRBD1; clone size: .; CDR3 protein: CATSPLYIRDREVDGAGELFF; CDR3 DNA: TGTGCCACCAGCCCCCTTTACATCCGGGACAGGGAGGTAGACGGGGCCGGGGAGCTGTTTTTT
J gene: TRBJ2-7; V gene: TRBV7-9; D gene: TRBD1; clone size: few; CDR3 protein: CASSPQGGADEQYF; CDR3 DNA: TGTGCCAGCAGCCCACAGGGGGGCGCGGACGAGCAGTACTTC
J gene: TRBJ2-3; V gene: TRBV13; D gene: TRBD1; clone size: once; CDR3 protein: CASGGTGDVRASDTQYF; CDR3 DNA: TGTGCCAGCGGCGGGACAGGGGACGTCAGAGCGTCGGATACGCAGTATTTT
J gene: TRBJ2-5; V gene: TRBV27; D gene: .; clone size: .; CDR3 protein: CASTVTFGETQYF; CDR3 DNA: TGTGCCAGCACCGTGACATTCGGGGAGACCCAGTACTTC
J gene: TRBJ2-7; V gene: TRBV29-1; D gene: TRBD1; clone size: .; CDR3 protein: CSVEVGYPRGLYEQYF; CDR3 DNA: TGCAGCGTTGAGGTCGGCTACCCCAGGGGGCTCTACGAGCAGTACTTC
J gene: TRBJ2-7; V gene: TRBV11-2; D gene: .; clone size: once; CDR3 protein: CASSPSQGWYEQYF; CDR3 DNA: TGTGCCAGCAGCCCTAGCCAGGGGTGGTACGAGCAGTACTTC
J gene: TRBJ2-3; V gene: TRBV13; D gene: .; clone size: .; CDR3 protein: CASSLTGIADTQYF; CDR3 DNA: TGTGCCAGCAGCTTAACTGGCATTGCAGATACGCAGTATTTT
J gene: TRBJ2-3; V gene: TRBV5-6; D gene: .; clone size: .; CDR3 protein: CASSLELGATDTQYF; CDR3 DNA: TGTGCCAGCAGCTTGGAACTGGGGGCCACAGATACGCAGTATTTT
J gene: TRBJ1-2; V gene: TRBV15; D gene: .; clone size: .; CDR3 protein: CATSPRMSDYGYTF; CDR3 DNA: TGTGCCACCAGCCCGCGGATGTCGGACTATGGCTACACCTTC
J gene: TRBJ1-5; V gene: TRBV28; D gene: TRBD1; clone size: .; CDR3 protein: CASNFDREHQPQHF; CDR3 DNA: TGTGCCAGCAACTTCGACAGGGAACATCAGCCCCAGCATTTT
J gene: TRBJ1-2; V gene: TRBV7-8; D gene: .; clone size: .; CDR3 protein: CASSLVGPGGYTF; CDR3 DNA: TGTGCCAGCAGCTTAGTGGGCCCTGGGGGCTACACCTTC
J gene: TRBJ2-1; V gene: TRBV29-1; D gene: TRBD2; clone size: .; CDR3 protein: CTMLEVSGTNFNEQFF; CDR3 DNA: TGCACCATGTTGGAGGTTAGCGGGACCAACTTCAATGAGCAGTTCTTC
J gene: TRBJ1-3; V gene: TRBV4-3; D gene: .; clone size: .; CDR3 protein: CASSRTLGAGEAGNTIYF; CDR3 DNA: TGCGCCAGCAGCCGCACGCTCGGCGCAGGGGAAGCTGGAAACACCATATATTTT
J gene: TRBJ1-4; V gene: TRBV7-9; D gene: TRBD1; clone size: .; CDR3 protein: CASSLGGQAPREKLFF; CDR3 DNA: TGTGCCAGCAGCTTAGGGGGACAGGCTCCCCGGGAAAAACTGTTTTTT
J gene: TRBJ2-1; V gene: TRBV7-9; D gene: .; clone size: .; CDR3 protein: CASRRGVPGRGYNEQFF; CDR3 DNA: TGTGCCAGCAGACGAGGAGTTCCCGGGAGAGGCTACAATGAGCAGTTCTTC
J gene: TRBJ1-1; V gene: TRBV11-2; D gene: TRBD1; clone size: .; CDR3 protein: CASSPYPAQGLAEAFF; CDR3 DNA: TGTGCCAGCAGCCCGTACCCCGCACAGGGGTTAGCTGAAGCTTTCTTT
J gene: TRBJ2-7; V gene: TRBV2; D gene: .; clone size: .; CDR3 protein: CASSDFQDYEQYF; CDR3 DNA: TGTGCCAGCAGTGATTTCCAAGACTACGAGCAGTACTTC
J gene: TRBJ1-2; V gene: TRBV19; D gene: TRBD1; clone size: .; CDR3 protein: CASSVDRVLDYGYTF; CDR3 DNA: TGTGCCAGTAGTGTCGACAGGGTACTCGACTATGGCTACACCTTC
J gene: TRBJ1-6; V gene: TRBV19; D gene: .; clone size: .; CDR3 protein: CASSIGAGTGNSPLHF; CDR3 DNA: TGTGCCAGTAGTATAGGCGCCGGGACCGGTAATTCACCCCTCCACTTT